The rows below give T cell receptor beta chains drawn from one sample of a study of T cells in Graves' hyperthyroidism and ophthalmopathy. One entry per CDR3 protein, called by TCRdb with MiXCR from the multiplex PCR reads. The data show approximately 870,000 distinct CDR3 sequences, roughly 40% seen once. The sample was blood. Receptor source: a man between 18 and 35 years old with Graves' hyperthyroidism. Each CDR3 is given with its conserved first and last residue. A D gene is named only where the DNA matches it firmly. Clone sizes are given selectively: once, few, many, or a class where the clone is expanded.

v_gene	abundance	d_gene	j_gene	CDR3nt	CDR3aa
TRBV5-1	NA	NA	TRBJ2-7	TGCGCCAGCAGCCAGGAAGGCCTCTTCTACGAGCAGTACTTC	CASSQEGLFYEQYF
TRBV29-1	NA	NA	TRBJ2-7	TGCAGCTTAGTGGAGGACAGCTCCTACGAGCAGTACTTC	CSLVEDSSYEQYF
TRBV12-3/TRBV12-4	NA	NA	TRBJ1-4	TGTGCCAGCAGTATTAAGTGGGACACCGCCTTCCGAGAAAAACTGTTTTTT	CASSIKWDTAFREKLFF
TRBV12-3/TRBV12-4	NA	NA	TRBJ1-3	TGTGCCAGCAGCCCTGGCCGGACGGGTGGAAACACCATATATTTT	CASSPGRTGGNTIYF
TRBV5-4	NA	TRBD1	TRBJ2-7	TGTGCCAGCAGCCACTCCGGGACAGCAGACTACGAGCAGTACTTC	CASSHSGTADYEQYF
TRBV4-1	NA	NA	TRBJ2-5	TGCGCCAGCAGCCAAGTCCCAGGGGAGGTGAAGACCCAGTACTTC	CASSQVPGEVKTQYF
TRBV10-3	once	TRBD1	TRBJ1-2	TGTGCCATCAGTGGACAGGGCAAGGATGGCTACACCTTC	CAISGQGKDGYTF
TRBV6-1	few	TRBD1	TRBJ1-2	TGTGCCAGCAGTGACAGGGGGCGTATCTATGGCTACACCTTC	CASSDRGRIYGYTF
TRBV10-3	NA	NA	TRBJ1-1	TGTGCCACCCAGCTGGGGGGGGTGGGCTCTGAAGCTTTCTTT	CATQLGGVGSEAFF
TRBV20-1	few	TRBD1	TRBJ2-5	TGCAGTGCTGGTTCTACAGGGGTCGCGTGGACCCAGTACTTC	CSAGSTGVAWTQYF
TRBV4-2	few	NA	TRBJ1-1	TGTGCCAGCAGCCCGCAGGGGAGTGAGGACACTGAAGCTTTCTTT	CASSPQGSEDTEAFF
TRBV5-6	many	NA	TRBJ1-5	TGTGCCAGCAGCGGTGGAGGGGGGATTGATCAGCCCCAGCATTTT	CASSGGGGIDQPQHF
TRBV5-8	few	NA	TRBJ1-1	TGTGCCATTCGGGGGTTAATGAACACTGAAGCTTTCTTT	CAIRGLMNTEAFF
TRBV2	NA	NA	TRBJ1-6	TGTGCCAGCCCCTACGAGGGGCCCTCACCCCTCCACTTT	CASPYEGPSPLHF